These 3 T cell receptor beta chains were all obtained from the same sample, sequenced in a study of control samples from healthy donors and cancer patients. This table comes from immunoSEQ multiplex PCR, and its TCRdb copy is limited to in-frame clones, with some not included. The sample consists of a few hundred thousand clones, over 75% of them appearing once. What was sequenced was PBMCs. Receptors originate from a man aged 35 to 55 with head and neck cancer.

The rearrangement joins TRBV15 to TRBJ2-1; the D gene could be TRBD1 or TRBD2 (5 bases each). The CDR3 runs to 17 residues. Trimming pared 0 bases from V and 4 bases from J, leaving 16 bases between. Germline values: CDR1 LNHNV, CDR2 YYDKDF (reference sequence). In DNA form, the CDR3 reads TGTGCCACCAGCAGAGATAATACAAGGGGCGGGTACAATGAGCAGTTCTTC. Amino acids: CATSRDNTRGGYNEQFF.

The V call is TRBV9, the J call TRBJ1-2; D is possibly TRBD1 (5 bases). The germline V and J ends were trimmed by 3 bases and 6 bases, with 18 bases remaining between them. The CDR3 has 15 residues. CDR1 is SGDLS and CDR2 is YYNGEE in the germline V gene. DNA for the CDR3: TGTGCCAGCAGCGGTCCCGGTCGGCAGGGCGATGGCTACACCTTC. This translates into CASSGPGRQGDGYTF.

J is TRBJ2-3 and V is TRBV19, with 9 bases lining up with TRBD2. Germline V gene data show CDR1 as LNHDA and CDR2 as SQIVND (reference sequence). J lost 4 bases, V lost 4 bases, and 6 bases had no gene match. This CDR3 has 15 amino acids. The CDR3, as DNA: TGTGCCAGTAGTAGGGCGGGGGGGGCCGCAGATACGCAGTATTTT. Translated: CASSRAGGAADTQYF.